This T cell receptor (beta chain) came from a study of TIL therapy for anti-PD-1-resistant metastatic lung cancer. Sequencing used immunoSEQ v3. Each library reached 1.5 million to 2.5 million read pairs, or about 5-6 million at deep level. Data came from immunoSEQ multiplex PCR; TCRdb stores just in-frame clones and leaves some out. The top ten clones hold 5.6% of a sample with 45,000 to 60,000 clones, less than 75% of them seen once. About this clone itself: Its matching antigen is unknown.

The J segment lost 4 bases and the V segment lost 6 bases, leaving 8 bases of the junction unmatched. CDR1 and CDR2 (germline): MDHEN, SYDVKM. CDR3 length equals 14 residues. Whole-study results and caveats: Compared with baseline intratumoral T cells, expanded TIL cultures were more clonal and less diverse (around 5.7% vs 31%).

This sample's time point: pre-treatment sample, taken before nivolumab and TIL therapy. Most excised metastases sampled were pleural nodules or supraclavicular lymph nodes. Tumors were harvested before any PD-1/PD-L1 blockade. The sample here was tumor tissue, taken at baseline. The V gene is TRBV28, the J gene TRBJ2-7, with TRBD1 matching 8 bases. This TCR was recovered from a person aged 25-79 years with non-small cell lung cancer. Here the CDR3 reads CASSRAGGGYEQYF. CDR3 nucleotides: TGTGCCAGCAGCCGGGCAGGGGGCGGGTACGAGCAGTACTTC.